This is a list of T cell receptor beta chains from one sample in a study of CD8+ T cells in alopecia areata. Some clones are missing from TCRdb's copy, which holds only in-frame ones; the method was immunoSEQ multiplex PCR. The sample shows tens of thousands of clones, roughly 50% of them seen only once. The sample in question was CD8+ T cells sorted from blood, obtained at approximately week 39, from a patient treated with tofacitinib. The origin of the receptors is a human donor with alopecia areata. Each CDR3 is given with its conserved first and last residue. D genes are given only for firm matches. A clone size is listed for some rows: how often the clone was seen (once, few, many), or a class if it is expanded.

>.|.|TRBJ2-1|12|TRBV4-1
CASSQGRYEQFF
TGCGCCAGCAGCCAAGGGAGGTATGAGCAGTTCTTC
>.|.|TRBJ2-5|15|TRBV29-1
CSVEDRTEIQETQYF
TGCAGCGTTGAAGATCGAACAGAGATCCAAGAGACCCAGTACTTC
>.|.|TRBJ2-7|13|TRBV6-1
CASSEGATYEQYF
TGTGCCAGCAGTGAAGGGGCAACCTACGAGCAGTACTTC
>.|.|TRBJ2-7|15|TRBV7-9
CASSLTRDGSYEQYF
TGTGCCAGCAGCTTAACTCGCGACGGTTCCTACGAGCAGTACTTC
>few|.|TRBJ2-7|12|TRBV2
CASMETPYEQYF
TGTGCCAGCATGGAGACCCCCTACGAGCAGTACTTC
>.|TRBD2|TRBJ2-1|17|TRBV9
CASSVAWASGSFNEQFF
TGTGCCAGCAGCGTAGCTTGGGCCAGCGGGAGTTTCAATGAGCAGTTCTTC
>.|.|TRBJ2-7|15|TRBV10-3
CAITEGPEARYEQYF
TGTGCCATCACCGAGGGCCCGGAAGCCCGCTACGAGCAGTACTTC
>few|.|TRBJ2-7|17|TRBV7-2
CASSLEGTRYSTYEQYF
TGTGCCAGCAGCTTAGAGGGTACTCGCTATTCCACCTACGAGCAGTACTTC
>.|.|TRBJ2-1|12|TRBV9
CASRDSSNEQFF
TGTGCCAGCAGGGATTCTAGCAATGAGCAGTTCTTC
>few|TRBD2|TRBJ2-3|16|TRBV29-1
CSVGGGLAGRTDTQYF
TGCAGCGTCGGCGGGGGACTAGCGGGAAGAACAGATACGCAGTATTTT
>.|TRBD2|TRBJ2-4|13|TRBV30
CAWTSGNGNIQYF
TGTGCCTGGACTAGCGGGAATGGAAACATTCAGTACTTC
>.|.|TRBJ1-5|15|TRBV7-2
CASSWLTGSNQPQHF
TGTGCCAGCAGTTGGTTAACAGGTAGCAATCAGCCCCAGCATTTT
>.|.|TRBJ2-2|14|TRBV27
CASSWQGNTGELFF
TGTGCCAGCAGTTGGCAGGGAAACACCGGGGAGCTGTTTTTT
>.|.|TRBJ1-5|14|TRBV6-1
CASSEGQTNQPQHF
TGTGCCAGCAGTGAAGGACAGACGAATCAGCCCCAGCATTTT
>.|.|TRBJ2-2|15|TRBV7-8
CASSLFEGNTGELFF
TGTGCCAGCAGCCTATTTGAGGGAAACACCGGGGAGCTGTTTTTT
>few|TRBD1|TRBJ2-1|15|TRBV2
CASKKGTGSYNEQFF
TGTGCCAGCAAGAAGGGGACAGGTTCCTACAATGAGCAGTTCTTC
>.|.|TRBJ2-3|14|TRBV2
CATIGGLAIDTQYF
TGTGCCACCATAGGAGGTCTAGCGATAGATACGCAGTATTTT
>few|.|TRBJ1-1|13|TRBV27
CASSFGGNTEAFF
TGTGCCAGCAGTTTCGGGGGAAACACTGAAGCTTTCTTT
>.|.|TRBJ1-2|14|TRBV7-9
CASSLQGYGYGYTF
TGTGCCAGCAGCTTACAGGGGTACGGCTATGGCTACACCTTC
>few|.|TRBJ2-1|17|TRBV23-1
CASTRKSERALYNEQFF
TGCGCCAGCACGAGAAAAAGCGAAAGGGCACTTTACAATGAGCAGTTCTTC
>.|.|TRBJ2-1|13|TRBV6-5
CASSWDSYNEQFF
TGTGCCAGCAGTTGGGACTCTTACAATGAGCAGTTCTTC
>few|.|TRBJ1-2|11|TRBV29-1
CSVDEGAGYTF
TGCAGCGTTGATGAGGGCGCGGGCTACACCTTC
>many|TRBD1|TRBJ1-1|14|TRBV11-2
CASSPGQGATEAFF
TGTGCCAGCAGCCCCGGTCAGGGGGCCACTGAAGCTTTCTTT
>few|TRBD2|TRBJ2-7|16|TRBV4-1
CASSQELAGGSYEQYF
TGCGCCAGCAGCCAAGAACTAGCGGGAGGTTCATACGAGCAGTACTTC
>.|TRBD2|TRBJ2-1|12|TRBV7-9
CASSLPSGEQFF
TGTGCCAGCAGCTTACCTAGCGGTGAGCAGTTCTTC
>.|.|TRBJ1-2|13|TRBV27
CASRDLISSGYTF
TGTGCCAGCAGAGATCTAATATCCAGTGGCTACACCTTC
>.|.|TRBJ1-5|14|TRBV27
CASSPRVPNQPQHF
TGTGCCAGCAGCCCCAGGGTTCCGAATCAGCCCCAGCATTTT
>.|TRBD1|TRBJ2-3|16|TRBV9
CASSTWDRGSGDTQYF
TGTGCCAGCAGCACGTGGGACAGGGGTAGTGGAGATACGCAGTATTTT
>.|.|TRBJ2-7|12|TRBV2
CASRTPTYEQYF
TGTGCCAGCAGAACACCAACCTACGAGCAGTACTTC
>.|TRBD2|TRBJ2-7|14|TRBV6-6
CASSTPGGGYEQYF
TGTGCCAGCAGCACCCCGGGAGGGGGCTACGAGCAGTACTTC
>few|.|TRBJ2-1|11|TRBV29-1
CSVVGDNEQFF
TGCAGCGTTGTCGGCGACAATGAGCAGTTCTTC
>few|.|TRBJ1-5|16|TRBV28
CASSLTDSVSNQPQHF
TGTGCCAGCAGCCTGACAGATTCGGTGAGCAATCAGCCCCAGCATTTT
>.|.|TRBJ2-1|13|TRBV30
CAWIGAGPNEQFF
TGTGCCTGGATCGGTGCGGGACCCAATGAGCAGTTCTTC
>.|TRBD2|TRBJ2-3|13|TRBV29-1
CSGSGRRTDTQYF
TGCAGCGGGAGCGGGAGGAGAACAGATACGCAGTATTTT
>.|TRBD2|TRBJ2-3|16|TRBV5-4
CASREGLAGGADTQYF
TGTGCCAGCAGAGAGGGACTAGCGGGAGGAGCGGATACGCAGTATTTT
>.|TRBD1|TRBJ1-1|16|TRBV4-1
CASSQGAGTGATEAFF
TGCGCCAGCAGCCAGGGGGCCGGGACAGGGGCTACTGAAGCTTTCTTT
>.|.|TRBJ2-5|15|TRBV6-5
CASSYAGNGGETQYF
TGTGCCAGCAGTTACGCAGGAAATGGCGGAGAGACCCAGTACTTC
>.|.|TRBJ2-3|17|TRBV4-3
CASSQDDGARGSDTQYF
TGCGCCAGCAGCCAAGATGACGGCGCCAGGGGATCGGATACGCAGTATTTT
>.|TRBD2|TRBJ2-3|16|TRBV6-4
CASSDLTSGRAGTQYF
TGTGCCAGCAGTGATTTGACTAGCGGGAGGGCCGGAACGCAGTATTTT
>few|.|TRBJ2-7|14|TRBV9
CASSPSSGGDEQYF
TGTGCCAGCAGCCCCAGCTCGGGCGGCGACGAGCAGTACTTC
>.|.|TRBJ1-2|14|TRBV7-9
CASSFREGYYGYTF
TGTGCCAGCAGCTTTCGGGAGGGTTACTATGGCTACACCTTC
>.|.|TRBJ1-2|11|TRBV29-1
CSVVGLWGYTF
TGCAGCGTCGTCGGACTCTGGGGCTACACCTTC
>few|.|TRBJ2-7|13|TRBV29-1
CSAFREGDDEQYF
TGCAGCGCATTCCGGGAAGGGGACGACGAGCAGTACTTC
>once|TRBD2|TRBJ2-1|13|TRBV15
CATSRAGGNEQFF
TGTGCCACCAGCAGGGCGGGGGGGAATGAGCAGTTCTTC
>.|.|TRBJ2-1|10|TRBV29-1
CSVEMEGQFF
TGCAGCGTTGAAATGGAGGGTCAGTTCTTC
>.|.|TRBJ2-3|14|TRBV4-1
CASSQDGLVDTQYF
TGCGCCAGCAGCCAAGACGGGCTAGTAGATACGCAGTATTTT
>few|.|TRBJ2-7|15|TRBV7-8
CASSFGRSASYEQYF
TGTGCCAGCAGCTTCGGAAGGAGCGCTTCCTACGAGCAGTACTTC